The rows below give T cell receptor beta chains drawn from one sample of a study of CD8 T cells in ankylosing spondylitis. MiXCR was run by TCRdb on the 5' RACE reads, yielding one entry per CDR3 protein. The data show fewer than 400,000 distinct CDR3 sequences, approximately 15% seen once. Sequencing was performed on blood, either unsorted or a sorted T cell fraction (not recorded which). These receptors all come from a male donor with ankylosing spondylitis or in good health (not recorded which). Each CDR3 is given with its conserved first and last residue. D genes are given only for firm matches. Clone size is not always given. Where it is, it says once, few, many or a class for expanded clones.

J gene: TRBJ2-2; D gene: -; V gene: TRBV6-6; CDR3 length: 12; clone size: few; CDR3 DNA: TGTGCCAGCAAAGAGGCATACGGGGAGCTGTTTTTT; CDR3 protein: CASKEAYGELFF
J gene: TRBJ2-4; D gene: -; V gene: TRBV11-2; CDR3 length: 15; clone size: -; CDR3 DNA: TGTGCCAGCAGCTTAGAGGTCGGCAGGATAAACATTCAGTACTTC; CDR3 protein: CASSLEVGRINIQYF
J gene: TRBJ2-1; D gene: -; V gene: TRBV11-2; CDR3 length: 13; clone size: -; CDR3 DNA: TGTGCCAGCACCACCCTCAGGGACTGGGAGCAGTTCTTC; CDR3 protein: CASTTLRDWEQFF
J gene: TRBJ1-2; D gene: -; V gene: TRBV12-3/TRBV12-4; CDR3 length: 13; clone size: few; CDR3 DNA: TGTGCCAGCAGTTTAACTGGGCTGAGAGGCTACACCTTC; CDR3 protein: CASSLTGLRGYTF
J gene: TRBJ1-1; D gene: -; V gene: TRBV20-1; CDR3 length: 11; clone size: -; CDR3 DNA: TGCAGTGCTAGTCAGGGGCAGTGGGCTTTCTTT; CDR3 protein: CSASQGQWAFF
J gene: TRBJ2-7; D gene: -; V gene: TRBV5-5; CDR3 length: 13; clone size: -; CDR3 DNA: TGTGCCAGCAGCTTGTGGGGGGCCCACGAGCAGTACTTC; CDR3 protein: CASSLWGAHEQYF
J gene: TRBJ1-1; D gene: -; V gene: TRBV25-1; CDR3 length: 14; clone size: -; CDR3 DNA: TGTGCCAGCAGTGTACAGGGTCGGTCCACTGAAGCTTTCTTT; CDR3 protein: CASSVQGRSTEAFF
J gene: TRBJ2-1; D gene: -; V gene: TRBV6-5; CDR3 length: 11; clone size: few; CDR3 DNA: TGTGCCAGCAGTAACCGGTATGAGCAGTTCTTC; CDR3 protein: CASSNRYEQFF
J gene: TRBJ1-2; D gene: TRBD1; V gene: TRBV4-2; CDR3 length: 16; clone size: -; CDR3 DNA: TGTGCCAGCACCTCGAGGGCCGGGGACAGCTCCTATGGCTACACCTTC; CDR3 protein: CASTSRAGDSSYGYTF
J gene: TRBJ2-1; D gene: -; V gene: TRBV3-1; CDR3 length: 19; clone size: -; CDR3 DNA: TGTGCCAGCAGCCAGGGGACGCTACTGACCGGGAGCTCCTACAATGAGCAGTTCTTC; CDR3 protein: CASSQGTLLTGSSYNEQFF
J gene: TRBJ1-5; D gene: -; V gene: TRBV18; CDR3 length: 15; clone size: -; CDR3 DNA: TGTGCCAGCTCACGGGGAAGGGAGAGCAATCAGCCCCAGCATTTT; CDR3 protein: CASSRGRESNQPQHF
J gene: TRBJ2-7; D gene: -; V gene: TRBV11-2; CDR3 length: 16; clone size: -; CDR3 DNA: TGTGCCAGCAGCTTAGATGGGGGCTCCCGCGGGGGAGAGCAGTACTTC; CDR3 protein: CASSLDGGSRGGEQYF
J gene: TRBJ1-2; D gene: -; V gene: TRBV11-2; CDR3 length: 13; clone size: many; CDR3 DNA: TGTGCCAGCAGCTTAGGACGGGGCTATGGCTACACCTTC; CDR3 protein: CASSLGRGYGYTF
J gene: TRBJ2-7; D gene: -; V gene: TRBV20-1; CDR3 length: 14; clone size: few; CDR3 DNA: TGCAGTGCCCCGGGGCTAGTGGATTCCTACGAGCAGTACTTC; CDR3 protein: CSAPGLVDSYEQYF
J gene: TRBJ2-7; D gene: -; V gene: TRBV6-1; CDR3 length: 12; clone size: few; CDR3 DNA: TGTGCCAGCAGTGGTCGATCCTACGAGCAGTACTTC; CDR3 protein: CASSGRSYEQYF
J gene: TRBJ1-2; D gene: -; V gene: TRBV6-1; CDR3 length: 13; clone size: few; CDR3 DNA: TGTGCCAGCAGTGACGTTGCGCCCTATGGCTACACCTTC; CDR3 protein: CASSDVAPYGYTF
J gene: TRBJ2-4; D gene: TRBD1; V gene: TRBV5-5; CDR3 length: 16; clone size: -; CDR3 DNA: TGTGCCAGCACCTCGACAGGGAACCTAGCCAAAAACATTCAGTACTTC; CDR3 protein: CASTSTGNLAKNIQYF
J gene: TRBJ2-7; D gene: TRBD1; V gene: TRBV10-3; CDR3 length: 14; clone size: -; CDR3 DNA: TGTGCCATCAGAAACGCCTCACAGGGGAACGAGCAGTACTTC; CDR3 protein: CAIRNASQGNEQYF
J gene: TRBJ2-2; D gene: -; V gene: TRBV6-1; CDR3 length: 16; clone size: few; CDR3 DNA: TGTGCCAGCAGTGAAATGCCCTCAGCGAACACCGGGGAGCTGTTTTTT; CDR3 protein: CASSEMPSANTGELFF
J gene: TRBJ2-7; D gene: TRBD1; V gene: TRBV6-1; CDR3 length: 13; clone size: few; CDR3 DNA: TGTGCCAGCGGAGCCGGACAGGGCTACGAGCAGTACTTC; CDR3 protein: CASGAGQGYEQYF
J gene: TRBJ2-3; D gene: -; V gene: TRBV20-1; CDR3 length: 16; clone size: few; CDR3 DNA: TGCAGTGCTAGGCGGATTCCTGTCCCTTCCCAGGATACGCAGTATTTT; CDR3 protein: CSARRIPVPSQDTQYF
J gene: TRBJ1-1; D gene: -; V gene: TRBV7-9; CDR3 length: 16; clone size: few; CDR3 DNA: TGTGCCAGCAGCTTATATCCCGGGACGTTGAACACTGAAGCTTTCTTT; CDR3 protein: CASSLYPGTLNTEAFF
J gene: TRBJ2-3; D gene: TRBD2; V gene: TRBV4-2; CDR3 length: 15; clone size: few; CDR3 DNA: TGTGCCAGCAGCCTTAGCGGGAGGCCCCCAGATACGCAGTATTTT; CDR3 protein: CASSLSGRPPDTQYF
J gene: TRBJ1-2; D gene: -; V gene: TRBV7-9; CDR3 length: 13; clone size: few; CDR3 DNA: TGTGCCAGCAGCTTAAGGGGTGAGAATGGCTACACCTTC; CDR3 protein: CASSLRGENGYTF
J gene: TRBJ2-3; D gene: TRBD1; V gene: TRBV27; CDR3 length: 16; clone size: few; CDR3 DNA: TGTGCCAGCAGGTCCACAGGGGGCTTGGGCACAGATACGCAGTATTTT; CDR3 protein: CASRSTGGLGTDTQYF
J gene: TRBJ2-7; D gene: TRBD1; V gene: TRBV20-1; CDR3 length: 15; clone size: few; CDR3 DNA: TGCAGTGCTAGAGGAGGGACAGGGGGGACCTACGAGCAGTACTTC; CDR3 protein: CSARGGTGGTYEQYF